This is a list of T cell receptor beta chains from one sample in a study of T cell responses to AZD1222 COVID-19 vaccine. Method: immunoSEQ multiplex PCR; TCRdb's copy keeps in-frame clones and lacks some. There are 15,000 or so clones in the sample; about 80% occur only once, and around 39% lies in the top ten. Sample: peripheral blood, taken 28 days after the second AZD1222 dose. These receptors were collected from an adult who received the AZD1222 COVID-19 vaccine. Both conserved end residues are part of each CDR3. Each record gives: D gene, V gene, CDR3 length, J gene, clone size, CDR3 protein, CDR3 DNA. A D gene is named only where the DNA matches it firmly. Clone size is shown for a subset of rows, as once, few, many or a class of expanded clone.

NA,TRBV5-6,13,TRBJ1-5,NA,CASSHPGGGPQHF,TGTGCCAGCAGCCACCCCGGCGGTGGGCCCCAGCATTTT
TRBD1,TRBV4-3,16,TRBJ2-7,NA,CASSQDPGDRGYEQYF,TGCGCCAGCAGCCAAGATCCCGGGGACAGAGGCTACGAGCAGTACTTC
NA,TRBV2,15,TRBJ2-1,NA,CASSRRGGQGNEQFF,TGTGCCAGCTCCAGGAGGGGGGGCCAAGGCAATGAGCAGTTCTTC
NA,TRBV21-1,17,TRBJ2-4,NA,CASSKVRQVGTKNIQYF,TGTGCCAGCAGCAAAGTAAGACAGGTTGGGACTAAAAACATTCAGTACTTC
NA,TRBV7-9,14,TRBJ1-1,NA,CASSLFSEDREAFF,TGTGCCAGCAGCTTATTTTCGGAGGACAGAGAAGCTTTCTTT
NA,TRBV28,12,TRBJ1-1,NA,CASSPGGGHAFF,TGTGCCAGCAGTCCCGGAGGGGGGCACGCTTTCTTT
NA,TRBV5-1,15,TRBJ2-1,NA,CASSLSLPDPSGQFF,TGCGCCAGCAGCTTATCGCTACCGGACCCGTCCGGGCAGTTCTTC
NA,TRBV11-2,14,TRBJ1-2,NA,CASSLEPGAGGYTF,TGTGCCAGCAGCTTAGAACCGGGGGCGGGTGGCTACACCTTC
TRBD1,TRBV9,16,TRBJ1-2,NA,CASSRDRGNSFGGYTF,TGTGCCAGCAGCCGGGACAGGGGGAACTCTTTCGGTGGCTACACCTTC
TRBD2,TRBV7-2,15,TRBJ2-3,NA,CASSPGTSGRATQYF,TGTGCCAGCAGCCCTGGGACTAGCGGGAGAGCCACGCAGTATTTT
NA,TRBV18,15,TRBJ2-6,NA,CASSAPGVGANVLTF,TGTGCCAGCTCAGCCCCAGGGGTGGGGGCCAACGTCCTGACTTTC
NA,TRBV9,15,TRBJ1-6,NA,CASSAEGWGNSPLHF,TGTGCCAGCAGCGCTGAGGGGTGGGGTAATTCACCCCTCCACTTT
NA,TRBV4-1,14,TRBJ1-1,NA,CASSQIEVNTEAFF,TGCGCCAGCAGCCAGATCGAGGTGAACACTGAAGCTTTCTTT
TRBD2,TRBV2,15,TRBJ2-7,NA,CASNEGSRTSGSLYF,TGTGCCAGCAATGAAGGTTCAAGGACTAGCGGGTCCCTCTACTTC
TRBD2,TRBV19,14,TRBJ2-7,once,CASSIRDYTYELYF,TGTGCCAGTAGTATCCGGGACTACACCTACGAGCTGTACTTC
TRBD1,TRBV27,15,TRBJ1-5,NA,CASSSTGGLYQPQHF,TGTGCCAGCAGTTCGACAGGGGGCTTGTATCAGCCCCAGCATTTT
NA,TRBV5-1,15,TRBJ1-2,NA,CASSSGLQGISGYTF,TGCGCCAGCAGCTCAGGACTACAGGGCATCTCTGGCTACACCTTC
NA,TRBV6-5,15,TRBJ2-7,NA,CASRAWVHQPYEQYF,TGTGCCAGCAGGGCCTGGGTACACCAGCCCTACGAGCAGTACTTC
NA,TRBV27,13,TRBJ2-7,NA,CASSTGSAYEQYF,TGTGCCAGCAGCACCGGGTCAGCCTACGAGCAGTACTTC
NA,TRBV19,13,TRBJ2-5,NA,CASSMGQQETQYF,TGTGCCAGTAGTATGGGCCAGCAAGAGACCCAGTACTTC
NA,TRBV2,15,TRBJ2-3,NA,CASSEDGRGTDTQYF,TGTGCCAGCAGTGAGGACGGGAGAGGCACAGATACGCAGTATTTT
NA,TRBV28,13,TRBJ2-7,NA,CASSLGTFYEQYF,TGTGCCAGCAGTTTAGGGACCTTCTACGAGCAGTACTTC
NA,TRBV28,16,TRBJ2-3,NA,CASSFIGGGLDDTQYF,TGTGCCAGCAGTTTTATAGGCGGGGGCCTCGACGATACGCAGTATTTT
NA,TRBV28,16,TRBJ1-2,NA,CASSFPGTQGNHGYTF,TGTGCCAGCAGTTTCCCCGGGACCCAAGGAAATCATGGCTACACCTTC
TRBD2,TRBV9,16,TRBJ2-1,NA,CASSDKASGMIGEQFF,TGTGCCAGCAGCGACAAGGCTAGCGGGATGATCGGTGAGCAGTTCTTC
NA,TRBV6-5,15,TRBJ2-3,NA,CASSYKGSRTDTQYF,TGTGCCAGCAGTTACAAGGGCTCGAGAACAGATACGCAGTATTTT
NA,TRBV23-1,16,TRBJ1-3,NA,CASSQSCGGSGNTIYF,TGCGCCAGCAGTCAATCGTGCGGGGGCTCTGGAAACACCATATATTTT
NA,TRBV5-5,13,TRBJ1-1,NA,CASSSVLGAEAFF,TGTGCCAGCAGCTCTGTCCTAGGGGCTGAAGCTTTCTTT
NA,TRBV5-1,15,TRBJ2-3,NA,CASSWGDPSTDTQYF,TGCGCCAGCAGCTGGGGCGATCCTAGCACAGATACGCAGTATTTT
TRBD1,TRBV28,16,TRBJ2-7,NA,CASSFNRDRGSYEQYF,TGTGCCAGCAGTTTCAACCGGGACAGGGGCTCCTACGAGCAGTACTTC
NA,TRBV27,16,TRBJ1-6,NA,CASRINRDSYNSPLHF,TGTGCCAGCAGAATAAACAGGGACTCCTATAATTCACCCCTCCACTTT
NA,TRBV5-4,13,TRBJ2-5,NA,CASSFIGGETQYF,TGTGCCAGCAGCTTTATAGGAGGTGAGACCCAGTACTTC
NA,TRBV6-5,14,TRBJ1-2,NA,CASSYLGMVRGYTF,TGTGCCAGCAGTTACTTAGGGATGGTCCGGGGCTACACCTTC
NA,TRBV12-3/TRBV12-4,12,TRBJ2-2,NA,CASSFGSGELFF,TGTGCCAGCAGTTTTGGCAGCGGGGAGCTGTTTTTT
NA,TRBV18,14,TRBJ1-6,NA,CASSPRSDNSPLHF,TGTGCCAGCTCCCCTAGATCCGATAATTCACCCCTCCACTTT
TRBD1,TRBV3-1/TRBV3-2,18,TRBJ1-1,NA,CASSQSPGQGAQDTEAFF,TGTGCCAGCAGCCAATCTCCGGGACAGGGGGCACAGGACACTGAAGCTTTCTTT
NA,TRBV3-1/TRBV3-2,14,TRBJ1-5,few,CASSPRQINQPQHF,TGTGCCAGCAGCCCAAGACAGATCAATCAGCCCCAGCATTTT
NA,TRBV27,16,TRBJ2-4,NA,CASSSPQPGWKNIQYF,TGTGCCAGCAGTTCCCCTCAGCCGGGGTGGAAAAACATTCAGTACTTC
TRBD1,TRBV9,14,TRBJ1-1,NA,CASSPLQGDTEAFF,TGTGCCAGCAGCCCACTGCAGGGGGACACTGAAGCTTTCTTT
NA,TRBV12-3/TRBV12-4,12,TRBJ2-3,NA,CASRAWSDTQYF,TGTGCCAGCAGAGCATGGTCCGATACGCAGTATTTT
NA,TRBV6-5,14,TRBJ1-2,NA,CASSLSNANYGYTF,TGTGCCAGCAGCCTCTCTAATGCTAACTATGGCTACACCTTC
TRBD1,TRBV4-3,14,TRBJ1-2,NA,CASSQTQGAGGYTF,TGCGCCAGCAGCCAGACACAGGGGGCGGGTGGCTACACCTTC
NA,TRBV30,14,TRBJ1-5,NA,CAWSAGLSNQPQHF,TGTGCCTGGAGTGCCGGGTTGAGCAATCAGCCCCAGCATTTT
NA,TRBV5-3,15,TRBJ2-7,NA,CARSSFKGIPYEQYF,TGTGCCAGAAGTAGTTTTAAGGGGATACCCTACGAGCAGTACTTC
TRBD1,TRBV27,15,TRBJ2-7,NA,CASSRPGTGGYEQYF,TGTGCCAGCAGTCGCCCCGGGACAGGGGGCTACGAGCAGTACTTC
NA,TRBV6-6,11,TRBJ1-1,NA,CASRMDTEAFF,TGTGCCAGCAGAATGGACACTGAAGCTTTCTTT
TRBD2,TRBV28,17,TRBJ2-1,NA,CASSLPQGSGVYNEQFF,TGTGCCAGCAGTTTACCCCAGGGTAGCGGGGTATACAATGAGCAGTTCTTC
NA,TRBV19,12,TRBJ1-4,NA,CASSIFEEKLFF,TGTGCCAGTAGTATTTTTGAGGAAAAACTGTTTTTT
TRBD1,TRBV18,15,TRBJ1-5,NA,CASSPDRAHRQPQHF,TGTGCCAGCTCGCCTGACAGGGCCCACCGTCAGCCCCAGCATTTT